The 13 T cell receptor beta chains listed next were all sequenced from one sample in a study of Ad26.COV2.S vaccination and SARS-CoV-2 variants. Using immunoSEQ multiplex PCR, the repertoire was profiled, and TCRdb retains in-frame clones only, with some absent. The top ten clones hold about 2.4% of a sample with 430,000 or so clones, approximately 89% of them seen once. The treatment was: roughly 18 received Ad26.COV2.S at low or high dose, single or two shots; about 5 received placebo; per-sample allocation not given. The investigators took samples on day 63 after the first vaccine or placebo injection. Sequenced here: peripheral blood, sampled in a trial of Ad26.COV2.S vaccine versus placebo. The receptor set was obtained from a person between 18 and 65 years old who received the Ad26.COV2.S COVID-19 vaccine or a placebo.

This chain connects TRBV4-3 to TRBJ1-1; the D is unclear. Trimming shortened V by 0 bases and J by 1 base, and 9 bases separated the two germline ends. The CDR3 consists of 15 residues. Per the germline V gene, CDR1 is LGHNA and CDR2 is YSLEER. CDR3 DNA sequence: TGCGCCAGCAGCCAAGATCACTCCGGGAACACTGAAGCTTTCTTT. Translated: CASSQDHSGNTEAFF.

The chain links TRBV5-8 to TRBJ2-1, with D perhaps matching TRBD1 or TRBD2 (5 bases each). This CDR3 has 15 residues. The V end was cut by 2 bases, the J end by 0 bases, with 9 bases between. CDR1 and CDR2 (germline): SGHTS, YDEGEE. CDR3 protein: CASSFRGHSYNEQFF. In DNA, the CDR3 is TGTGCCAGCAGCTTCCGGGGCCACTCCTACAATGAGCAGTTCTTC.

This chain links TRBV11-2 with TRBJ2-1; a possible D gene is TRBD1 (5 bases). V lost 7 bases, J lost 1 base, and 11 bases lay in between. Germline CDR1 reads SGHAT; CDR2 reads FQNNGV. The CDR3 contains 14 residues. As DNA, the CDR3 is TGTGCCAGCACCCAGGGTCGGTCCTACAATGAGCAGTTCTTC. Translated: CASTQGRSYNEQFF.

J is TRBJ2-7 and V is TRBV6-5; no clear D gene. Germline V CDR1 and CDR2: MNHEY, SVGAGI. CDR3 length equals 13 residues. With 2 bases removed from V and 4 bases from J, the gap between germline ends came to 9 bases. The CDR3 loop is CASSYGVLYEQYF. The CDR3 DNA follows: TGTGCCAGCAGTTACGGGGTACTGTACGAGCAGTACTTC.

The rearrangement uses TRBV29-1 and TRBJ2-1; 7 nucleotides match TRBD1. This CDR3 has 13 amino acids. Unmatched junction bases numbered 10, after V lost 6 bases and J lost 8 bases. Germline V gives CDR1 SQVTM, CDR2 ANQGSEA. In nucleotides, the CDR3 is TGCAGCGTCATGAAGACAGGGCCGTATGAGCAGTTCTTC. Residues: CSVMKTGPYEQFF.

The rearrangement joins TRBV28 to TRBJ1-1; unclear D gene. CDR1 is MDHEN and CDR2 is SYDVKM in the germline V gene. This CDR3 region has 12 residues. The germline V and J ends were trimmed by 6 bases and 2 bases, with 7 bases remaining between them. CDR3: CASSTPNTEAFF. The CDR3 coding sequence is TGTGCCAGCAGCACGCCCAACACTGAAGCTTTCTTT.

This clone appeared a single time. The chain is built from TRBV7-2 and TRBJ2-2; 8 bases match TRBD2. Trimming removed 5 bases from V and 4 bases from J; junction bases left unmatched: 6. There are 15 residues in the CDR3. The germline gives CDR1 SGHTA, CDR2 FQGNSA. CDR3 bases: TGTGCCAGCAGCCCCCGGGGACTAGTCACCGGGGAGCTGTTTTTT. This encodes CASSPRGLVTGELFF. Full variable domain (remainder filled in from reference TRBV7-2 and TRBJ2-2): GAGVSQSPSNKVTEKGKDVELRCDPISGHTALYWYRQSLGQGLEFLIYFQGNSAPDKSGLPSDRFSAERTGGSVSTLTIQRTQQEDSAVYLCASSPRGLVTGELFFGEGSRLTVL.

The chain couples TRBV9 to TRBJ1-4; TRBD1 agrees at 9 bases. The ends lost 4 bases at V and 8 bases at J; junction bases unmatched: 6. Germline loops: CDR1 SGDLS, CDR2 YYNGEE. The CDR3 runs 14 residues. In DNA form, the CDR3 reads TGTGCCAGCAGCTTCGGGACAGGGCGGGAAAAACTGTTTTTT. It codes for CASSFGTGREKLFF. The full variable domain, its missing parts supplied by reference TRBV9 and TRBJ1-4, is DSGVTQTPKHLITATGQRVTLRCSPRSGDLSVYWYQQSLDQGLQFLIQYYNGEERAKGNILERFSAQQFPDLHSELNLSSLELGDSALYFCASSFGTGREKLFFGSGTQLSVL.

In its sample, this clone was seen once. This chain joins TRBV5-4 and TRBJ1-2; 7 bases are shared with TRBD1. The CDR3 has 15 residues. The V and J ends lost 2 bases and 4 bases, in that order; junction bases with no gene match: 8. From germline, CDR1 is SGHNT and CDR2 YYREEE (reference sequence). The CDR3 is CASSFGSGGAYGYTF. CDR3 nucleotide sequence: TGTGCCAGCAGCTTTGGATCAGGGGGGGCCTATGGCTACACCTTC.

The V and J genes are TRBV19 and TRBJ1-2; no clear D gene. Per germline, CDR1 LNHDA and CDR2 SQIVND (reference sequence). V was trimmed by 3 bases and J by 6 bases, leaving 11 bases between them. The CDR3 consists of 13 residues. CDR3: CASSIGVFDGYTF. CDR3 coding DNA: TGTGCCAGTAGTATCGGTGTATTCGATGGCTACACCTTC.

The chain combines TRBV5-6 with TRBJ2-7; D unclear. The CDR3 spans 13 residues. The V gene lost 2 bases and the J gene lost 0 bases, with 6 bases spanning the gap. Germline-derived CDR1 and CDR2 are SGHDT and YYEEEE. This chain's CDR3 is CASSFWSSYEQYV. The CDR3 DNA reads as TGTGCCAGCAGCTTTTGGAGCTCCTACGAGCAGTACGTC.

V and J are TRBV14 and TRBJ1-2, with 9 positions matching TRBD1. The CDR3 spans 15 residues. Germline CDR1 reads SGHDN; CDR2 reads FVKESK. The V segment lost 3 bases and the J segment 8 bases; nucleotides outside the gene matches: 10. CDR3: CASSQMTGGIGGYTF. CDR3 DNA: TGTGCCAGCAGCCAGATGACAGGGGGGATCGGCGGCTACACCTTC. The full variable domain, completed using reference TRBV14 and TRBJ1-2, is EAGVTQFPSHSVIEKGQTVTLRCDPISGHDNLYWYRRVMGKEIKFLLHFVKESKQDESGMPNNRFLAERTGGTYSTLKVQPAELEDSGVYFCASSQMTGGIGGYTFGSGTRLTVV.

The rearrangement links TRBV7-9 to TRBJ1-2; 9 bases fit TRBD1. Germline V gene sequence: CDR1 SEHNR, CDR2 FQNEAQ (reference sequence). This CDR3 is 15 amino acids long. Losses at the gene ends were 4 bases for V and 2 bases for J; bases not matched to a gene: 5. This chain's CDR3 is CASSSWDRENYGYTF. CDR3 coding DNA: TGTGCCAGCAGCTCCTGGGACAGGGAAAACTATGGCTACACCTTC.